Included here is one TCR beta chain sequence, with context. V lost 5 bases to trimming and J lost 4 bases; unmatched junction nucleotides: 6. There are 15 residues in the CDR3. CDR1 and CDR2 from the germline V gene are MNHEY and SVGEGT. As it was prepared, the TCRbeta library received unique molecular identifiers. TCRdb called the PCR reads again in MiXCR, with one record for every CDR3 protein. The data show some 520,000 distinct CDR3 sequences, around a third seen once. This entry is derived from a study of T-cell reconstitution after alpha-beta-depleted transplantation in children. This specimen was PBMCs from the stem cell graft donor, taken from the stem cell graft. This rearrangement joins TRBV6-2 or TRBV6-3 to TRBJ2-7; 12 bases fit TRBD2. The TCR comes from a human donor who donated a stem cell graft to a child with aplastic anemia. CDR3 loop: CASSARTSGKYEQYF. CDR3 sequence (DNA): TGTGCCAGCAGTGCACGGACTAGCGGGAAGTACGAGCAGTACTTC.